One sample yielded the 3 T cell receptor beta chains listed below, sequenced in a study of cytomegalovirus exposure and HLA in healthy donors. Amplification used 60 Vbeta primers and 13 Jbeta primers. Clones were read by immunoSEQ multiplex PCR, and TCRdb kept only the in-frame ones, dropping some. The table shows approximately 110,000 clones, with approximately 15% occurring only once. The sequenced sample consisted of PBMCs. The source is a woman younger than 30 in good health and CMV-seronegative.

This clone turned up a few times. V usage is TRBV11-3 and J usage is TRBJ2-7; TRBD1 is a possible D gene (6 bases). CDR3 length: 15 residues. Trimming removed 6 bases from V and 2 bases from J, with 17 bases in between. Germline CDR1 is SGHNT and CDR2 is YENEEA. The CDR3 region is CASRPMDSPAYEQYF. The CDR3 bases are TGTGCCAGCAGACCTATGGACAGTCCAGCCTACGAGCAGTACTTC.

This clone was observed once. The genes are TRBV2 and TRBJ2-1; 8 bases agree with TRBD2. CDR3 size: 15 residues. Germline CDR1 reads SNHLY; CDR2 reads FYNNEI. J gave up 0 bases and V 4 bases, and 2 bases lay outside the gene matches. The CDR3 DNA sequence: TGTGCCAGCAGTGTCCGGGAGGGCTCCTACAATGAGCAGTTCTTC. Protein sequence: CASSVREGSYNEQFF.

This clone was counted between two and nine times. The chain carries TRBV6-1 and TRBJ2-5; D is uncertain. TRBJ2-7 explains the end of the DNA better; the J call may be wrong. CDR3 length: 12 residues. In germline, CDR1 is MNHNS, CDR2 SASEGT. The CDR3 region has the DNA TGTGCCAGCAGTGAATTCTCCTACGAGCAGTACTTC. Amino acids: CASSEFSYEQYF.